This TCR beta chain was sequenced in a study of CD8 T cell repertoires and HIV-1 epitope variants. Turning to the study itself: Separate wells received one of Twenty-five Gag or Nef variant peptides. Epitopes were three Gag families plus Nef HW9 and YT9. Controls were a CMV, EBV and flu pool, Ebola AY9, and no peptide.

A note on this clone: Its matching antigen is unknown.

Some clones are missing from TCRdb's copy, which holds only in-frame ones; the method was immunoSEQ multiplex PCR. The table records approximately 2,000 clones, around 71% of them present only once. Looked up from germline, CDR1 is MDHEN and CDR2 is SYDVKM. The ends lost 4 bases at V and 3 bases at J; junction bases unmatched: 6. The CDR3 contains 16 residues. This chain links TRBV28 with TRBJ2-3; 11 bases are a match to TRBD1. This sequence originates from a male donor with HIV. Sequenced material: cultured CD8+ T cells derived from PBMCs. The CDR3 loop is CASSSQDRGHTDTQYF. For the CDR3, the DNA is TGTGCCAGCAGTTCACAGGACAGGGGGCATACAGATACGCAGTATTTT.